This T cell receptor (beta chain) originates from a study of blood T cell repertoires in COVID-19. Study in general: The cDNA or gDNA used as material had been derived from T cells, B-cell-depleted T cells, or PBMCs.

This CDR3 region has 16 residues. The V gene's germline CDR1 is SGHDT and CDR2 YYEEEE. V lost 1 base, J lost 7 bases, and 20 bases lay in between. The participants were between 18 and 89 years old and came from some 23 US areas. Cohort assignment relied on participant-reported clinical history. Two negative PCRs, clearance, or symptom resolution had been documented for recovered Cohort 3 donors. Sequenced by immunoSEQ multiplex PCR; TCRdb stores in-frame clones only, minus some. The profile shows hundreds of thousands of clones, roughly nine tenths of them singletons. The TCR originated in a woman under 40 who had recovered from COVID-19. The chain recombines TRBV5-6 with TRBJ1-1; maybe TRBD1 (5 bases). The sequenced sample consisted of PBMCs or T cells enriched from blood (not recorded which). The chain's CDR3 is CASSLRGGRVYDEAFF. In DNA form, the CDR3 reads TGTGCCAGCAGCTTGAGGGGCGGCAGGGTATATGATGAAGCTTTCTTT.